This is a list of T cell receptor beta chains from one sample in a study of T cell changes during pregnancy in multiple sclerosis. Clones were sequenced by immunoSEQ multiplex PCR, and TCRdb holds only the in-frame ones, with some missing. The table shows tens of thousands of clones, with over 75% occurring only once. Material: CD8+ T cells from peripheral blood mononuclear cells, obtained before pregnancy. The source is a female donor with multiple sclerosis, enrolled in a pregnancy study. The CDR3 runs from the conserved cysteine through the conserved F or W. Fields, in order: D gene, clone size, V gene, J gene, CDR3 DNA, CDR3 protein. D genes are given only for firm matches. Rows give clone size only sometimes, using once, few, many, or a class for an expanded clone.

D gene: TRBD1
clone size: -
V gene: TRBV23-1
J gene: TRBJ1-5
CDR3 DNA: TGCGCCAGCAGTCATCTTGACAGGGCCTATCAGCCCCAGCATTTT
CDR3 protein: CASSHLDRAYQPQHF

D gene: -
clone size: once
V gene: TRBV13
J gene: TRBJ2-1
CDR3 DNA: TGTGCCAGCAGCTTTGGCCGAAGCTCCTACAATGAGCAGTTCTTC
CDR3 protein: CASSFGRSSYNEQFF

D gene: -
clone size: -
V gene: TRBV9
J gene: TRBJ1-1
CDR3 DNA: TGTGCCAGCAGCGTAGGGACAGCGAACACTGAAGCTTTCTTT
CDR3 protein: CASSVGTANTEAFF

D gene: TRBD1
clone size: once
V gene: TRBV15
J gene: TRBJ1-5
CDR3 DNA: TGTGCCACCAGCAGCGCAAGACAGGGGGCGGGTCAGCCCCAGCATTTT
CDR3 protein: CATSSARQGAGQPQHF

D gene: TRBD1
clone size: -
V gene: TRBV11-2
J gene: TRBJ2-1
CDR3 DNA: TGTGCCAGCAGCTCGACAGGGGGGAATGAGCAGTTCTTC
CDR3 protein: CASSSTGGNEQFF

D gene: -
clone size: -
V gene: TRBV6-5
J gene: TRBJ2-3
CDR3 DNA: TGTGCCAGCAGTGCCGGAGGGGAGGAAGATACGCAGTATTTT
CDR3 protein: CASSAGGEEDTQYF

D gene: -
clone size: few
V gene: TRBV7-3
J gene: TRBJ2-7
CDR3 DNA: TGTGCCAGCAGCCCTTGGGACATACCCTACGAGCAGTACTTC
CDR3 protein: CASSPWDIPYEQYF

D gene: -
clone size: -
V gene: TRBV5-4
J gene: TRBJ2-2
CDR3 DNA: TGTGCCAGCAGCTTGGATTCGGTGAACACCGGGGAGCTGTTTTTT
CDR3 protein: CASSLDSVNTGELFF

D gene: TRBD2
clone size: -
V gene: TRBV7-2
J gene: TRBJ2-2
CDR3 DNA: TGTGCCAGCAGCTGGCGGGGGGGCCAAACCGGGGAGCTGTTTTTT
CDR3 protein: CASSWRGGQTGELFF

D gene: TRBD1
clone size: once
V gene: TRBV13
J gene: TRBJ1-1
CDR3 DNA: TGTGCCAGCAGCTCTAGACAGGGTGTGAACACTGAAGCTTTCTTT
CDR3 protein: CASSSRQGVNTEAFF

D gene: TRBD1
clone size: -
V gene: TRBV13
J gene: TRBJ1-2
CDR3 DNA: TGTGCCAGCAGCTTAGGCAGGGGGCTTGATGGCTACACCTTC
CDR3 protein: CASSLGRGLDGYTF

D gene: TRBD1
clone size: -
V gene: TRBV13
J gene: TRBJ2-2
CDR3 DNA: TGTGCCAGCTCAGCGAGACAGGGGGCGTCCGGGGAGCTGTTTTTT
CDR3 protein: CASSARQGASGELFF

D gene: TRBD2
clone size: -
V gene: TRBV2
J gene: TRBJ2-2
CDR3 DNA: TGTGCCAGCAGGGGGACTAGCGGGGGCGTGACCGGGGAGCTGTTTTTT
CDR3 protein: CASRGTSGGVTGELFF

D gene: -
clone size: -
V gene: TRBV29-1
J gene: TRBJ2-2
CDR3 DNA: TGCAGCGTGGGGAGAGACCCGAACACCGGGGAGCTGTTTTTT
CDR3 protein: CSVGRDPNTGELFF

D gene: -
clone size: -
V gene: TRBV19
J gene: TRBJ1-4
CDR3 DNA: TGTGCCAGTAGAGATACGCGGACAGCGTCGGTAAAACTGTTTTTT
CDR3 protein: CASRDTRTASVKLFF

D gene: -
clone size: -
V gene: TRBV5-6
J gene: TRBJ1-2
CDR3 DNA: TGTGCCAGCAGCTTGGACTCGGGGGGCGAGTATGGCTACACCTTC
CDR3 protein: CASSLDSGGEYGYTF

D gene: -
clone size: -
V gene: TRBV7-9
J gene: TRBJ2-5
CDR3 DNA: TGTGCCACCGCTAATGGGGCTGGGGAGACCCAGTACTTC
CDR3 protein: CATANGAGETQYF

D gene: -
clone size: -
V gene: TRBV7-6
J gene: TRBJ1-1
CDR3 DNA: TGTGCCAGCAGCTTGGGAGGGATGAACACTGAAGCTTTCTTT
CDR3 protein: CASSLGGMNTEAFF

D gene: -
clone size: -
V gene: TRBV9
J gene: TRBJ1-2
CDR3 DNA: TGTGCCAGCAGCGTAGCGGTACAGGGTGGAGGTGGCTACACCTTC
CDR3 protein: CASSVAVQGGGGYTF

D gene: -
clone size: -
V gene: TRBV28
J gene: TRBJ2-1
CDR3 DNA: TGTGCCAGCAGGGAGGGACAGTTCTCCTACAATGAGCAGTTCTTC
CDR3 protein: CASREGQFSYNEQFF

D gene: -
clone size: -
V gene: TRBV2
J gene: TRBJ2-7
CDR3 DNA: TGTGCCAGCAGGGACCTCGCTGGCGGGGCGACCTACGAGCAGTACTTC
CDR3 protein: CASRDLAGGATYEQYF

D gene: TRBD1
clone size: -
V gene: TRBV4-1
J gene: TRBJ1-2
CDR3 DNA: TGCGCCAGCAGCCAGCCGGGACAGCCAACCTATGGCTACACCTTC
CDR3 protein: CASSQPGQPTYGYTF

D gene: TRBD2
clone size: -
V gene: TRBV9
J gene: TRBJ2-1
CDR3 DNA: TGTGCCAGCAGCGGACTAGCGAGCGATGAGCAGTTCTTC
CDR3 protein: CASSGLASDEQFF

D gene: -
clone size: -
V gene: TRBV10-2
J gene: TRBJ2-3
CDR3 DNA: TGCGCCTGGGGCCCTAGCACAGATACGCAGTATTTT
CDR3 protein: CAWGPSTDTQYF